This T cell receptor (beta chain) was observed in a study of shared clonotypes between healthy human individuals. Assay used: immunoSEQ multiplex PCR; TCRdb lists only in-frame clones, some missing. The repertoire holds approximately 620,000 clones, with roughly 97% as singletons. Healthy adults negative for HIV, lacking recent acute infections or vaccinations, served as donors. This CDR3 spans 10 amino acids. Germline V gene lookup returns CDR1 MDHEN and CDR2 SYDVKM. V was trimmed by 8 bases and J by 3 bases, leaving 5 bases between them. This clonotype was sampled from a woman in her twenties or thirties in good health. The sequenced sample was naive CD4+ T cells sorted from blood. Described subset: CD45RA+ positively selected. The V and J genes are TRBV28 and TRBJ2-7; unclear D gene. Here the CDR3 reads CASGIYEQYF. As DNA, the CDR3 is TGTGCCAGCGGCATCTACGAGCAGTACTTC.